This TCR beta chain was obtained from a study of shared clonotypes between healthy human individuals. The sorted-subset replicate PCRs were given around 200 ng DNA, which is about 29,000 T cell genomes. The data were produced by immunoSEQ multiplex PCR, yet TCRdb's version contains in-frame clones alone and is incomplete. The sample comprises about 2.4 million clones, just over 90% of which are singletons, and around 0.14% rests with the top ten. Study-level findings and limits: Blood alone was sampled, and tissue repertoires likely differ. Generally, estimated richness proved larger in naive subsets than it did in memory subsets. When compared with the clonotypes that were shared by all four sorted-subset donors, the non-shared clonotypes turned out to have lower generation probabilities.

Remarks on this clone: Its antigen is still unknown.

The CDR3 spans 14 residues. Looked up from germline, CDR1 is MNHNS and CDR2 is SASEGT. The ends were cut back, 4 bases at V and 2 bases at J, with 9 bases in the middle. The rearrangement links TRBV6-1 to TRBJ1-3; D call uncertain. The sequence came from a man younger than 35 in good health. The sequenced sample was naive CD4+ T cells sorted from blood. Subset in this sample: CD45RA+ positively selected. CDR3 amino acids: CASSAQAAGNTIYF. As DNA, the CDR3 is TGTGCCAGCAGTGCCCAGGCTGCTGGAAACACCATATATTTT.